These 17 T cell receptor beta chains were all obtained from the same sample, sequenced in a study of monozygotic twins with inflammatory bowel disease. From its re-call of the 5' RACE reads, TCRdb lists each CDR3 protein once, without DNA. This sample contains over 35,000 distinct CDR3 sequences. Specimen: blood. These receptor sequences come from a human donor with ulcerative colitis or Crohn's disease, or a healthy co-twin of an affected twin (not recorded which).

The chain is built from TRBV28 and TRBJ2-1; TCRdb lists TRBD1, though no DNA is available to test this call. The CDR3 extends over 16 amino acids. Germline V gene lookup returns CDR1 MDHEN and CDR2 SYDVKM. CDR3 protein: CASIDWGPRQGNEQFF.

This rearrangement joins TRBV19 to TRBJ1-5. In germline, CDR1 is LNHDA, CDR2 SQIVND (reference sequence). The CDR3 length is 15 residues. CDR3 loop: CASSPSTGNAQPQHF.

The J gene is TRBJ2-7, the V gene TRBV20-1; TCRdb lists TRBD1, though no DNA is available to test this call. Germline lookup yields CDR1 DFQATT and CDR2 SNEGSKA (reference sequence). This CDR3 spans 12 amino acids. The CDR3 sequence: CSASIQGSEQYF.

CDR3 region: CASRFAPGWGQPQHF. The chain uses TRBV12-2 and TRBJ1-5. TRBV12-2 is a listed pseudogene. The CDR3 has 15 amino acids.

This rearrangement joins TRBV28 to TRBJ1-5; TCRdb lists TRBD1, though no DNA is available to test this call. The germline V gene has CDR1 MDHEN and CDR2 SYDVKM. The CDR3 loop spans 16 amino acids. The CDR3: CASSFPGRGSNQPQHF.

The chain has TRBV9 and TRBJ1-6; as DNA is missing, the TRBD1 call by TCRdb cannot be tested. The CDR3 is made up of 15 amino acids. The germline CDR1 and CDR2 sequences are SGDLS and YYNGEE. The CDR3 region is CASSRGGDRNSPLHF.

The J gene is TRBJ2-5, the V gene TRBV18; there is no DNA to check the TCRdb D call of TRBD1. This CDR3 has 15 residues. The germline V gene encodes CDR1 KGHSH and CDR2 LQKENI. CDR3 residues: CASSPGSGGVETQYF.

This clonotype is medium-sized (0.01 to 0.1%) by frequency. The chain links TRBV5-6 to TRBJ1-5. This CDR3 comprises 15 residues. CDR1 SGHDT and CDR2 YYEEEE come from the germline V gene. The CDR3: CASSLLVNSNQPQHF.

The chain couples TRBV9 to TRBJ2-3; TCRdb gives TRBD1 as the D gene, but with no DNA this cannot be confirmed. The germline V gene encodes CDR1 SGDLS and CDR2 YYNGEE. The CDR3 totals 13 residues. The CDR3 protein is CASSVAGTNTQYF.

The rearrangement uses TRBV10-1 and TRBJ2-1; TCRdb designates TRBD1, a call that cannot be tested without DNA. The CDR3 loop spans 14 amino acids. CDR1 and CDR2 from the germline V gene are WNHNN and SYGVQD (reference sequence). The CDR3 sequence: CATSPGGGGNEQFF.

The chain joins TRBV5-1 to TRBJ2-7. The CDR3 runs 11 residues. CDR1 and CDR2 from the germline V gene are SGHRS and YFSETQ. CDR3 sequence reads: CASSQSYEQYF.

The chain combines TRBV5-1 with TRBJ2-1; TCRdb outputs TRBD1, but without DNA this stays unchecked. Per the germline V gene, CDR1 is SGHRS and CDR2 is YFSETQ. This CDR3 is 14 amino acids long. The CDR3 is CASSIPASYNEQFF. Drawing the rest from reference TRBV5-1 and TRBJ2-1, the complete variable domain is KAGVTQTPRYLIKTRGQQVTLSCSPISGHRSVSWYQQTPGQGLQFLFEYFSETQRNKGNFPGRFSGRQFSNSRSEMNVSTLELGDSALYLCASSIPASYNEQFFGPGTRLTVL.

CDR3 amino acids: CASRTGDNQPQHF. This rearrangement joins TRBV5-1 to TRBJ1-5; without DNA, the TCRdb call of TRBD1 cannot be checked. Germline CDR1 SGHRS, CDR2 YFSETQ. This CDR3 is 13 amino acids long.

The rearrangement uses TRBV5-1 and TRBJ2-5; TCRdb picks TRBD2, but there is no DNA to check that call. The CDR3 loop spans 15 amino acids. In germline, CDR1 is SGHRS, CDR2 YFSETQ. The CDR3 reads CASSLGTFNRETQYF.

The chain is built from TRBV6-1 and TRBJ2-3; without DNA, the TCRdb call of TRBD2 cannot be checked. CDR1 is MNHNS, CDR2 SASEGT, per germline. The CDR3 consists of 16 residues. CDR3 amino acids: CASRLAGGPIGYTQYF.

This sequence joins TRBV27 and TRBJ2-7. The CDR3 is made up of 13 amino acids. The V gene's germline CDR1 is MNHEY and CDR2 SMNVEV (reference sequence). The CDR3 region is CASSFVGPYEQYF.

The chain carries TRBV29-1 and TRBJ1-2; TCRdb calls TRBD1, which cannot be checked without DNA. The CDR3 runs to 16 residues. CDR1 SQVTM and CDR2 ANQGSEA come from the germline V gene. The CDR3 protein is CSVEGTGTGVNYGYTF.